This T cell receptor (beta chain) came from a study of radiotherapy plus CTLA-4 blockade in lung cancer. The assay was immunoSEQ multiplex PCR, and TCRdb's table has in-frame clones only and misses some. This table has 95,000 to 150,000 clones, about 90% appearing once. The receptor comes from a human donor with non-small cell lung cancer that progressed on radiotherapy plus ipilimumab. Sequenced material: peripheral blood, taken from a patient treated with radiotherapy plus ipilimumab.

The CDR3 is CASSPSTGRGNQPQHF. The CDR3 nucleotides are TGTGCCAGCTCACCTAGTACGGGACGGGGCAATCAGCCCCAGCATTTT. The chain links TRBV18 to TRBJ1-5, with TRBD1 as a possible D gene (5 bases). Between the trimmed V and J ends, which lost 3 bases and 2 bases, there was a span of 14 bases. This CDR3 contains 16 residues. The germline V gene encodes CDR1 KGHSH and CDR2 LQKENI.